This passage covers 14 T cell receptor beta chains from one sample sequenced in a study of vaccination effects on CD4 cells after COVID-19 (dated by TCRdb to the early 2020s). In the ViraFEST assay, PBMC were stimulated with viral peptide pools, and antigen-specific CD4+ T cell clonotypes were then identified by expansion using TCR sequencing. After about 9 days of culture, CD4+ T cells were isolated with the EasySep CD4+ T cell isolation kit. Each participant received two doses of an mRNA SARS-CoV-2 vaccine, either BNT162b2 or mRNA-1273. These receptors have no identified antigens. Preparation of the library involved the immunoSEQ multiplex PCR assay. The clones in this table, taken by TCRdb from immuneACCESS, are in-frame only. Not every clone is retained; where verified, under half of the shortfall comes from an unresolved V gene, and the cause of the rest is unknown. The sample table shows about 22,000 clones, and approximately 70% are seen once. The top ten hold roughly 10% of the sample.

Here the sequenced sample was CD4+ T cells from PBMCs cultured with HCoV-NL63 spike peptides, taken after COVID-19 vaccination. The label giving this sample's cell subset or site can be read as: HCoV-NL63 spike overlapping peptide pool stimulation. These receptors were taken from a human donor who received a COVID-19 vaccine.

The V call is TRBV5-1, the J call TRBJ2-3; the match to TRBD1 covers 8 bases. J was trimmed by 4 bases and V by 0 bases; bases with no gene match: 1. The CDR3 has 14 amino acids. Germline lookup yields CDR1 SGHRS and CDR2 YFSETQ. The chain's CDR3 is CASSLARGPDTQYF. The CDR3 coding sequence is TGCGCCAGCAGCTTGGCCAGGGGGCCAGATACGCAGTATTTT. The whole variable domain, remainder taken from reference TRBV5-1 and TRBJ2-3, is KAGVTQTPRYLIKTRGQQVTLSCSPISGHRSVSWYQQTPGQGLQFLFEYFSETQRNKGNFPGRFSGRQFSNSRSEMNVSTLELGDSALYLCASSLARGPDTQYFGPGTRLTVL.

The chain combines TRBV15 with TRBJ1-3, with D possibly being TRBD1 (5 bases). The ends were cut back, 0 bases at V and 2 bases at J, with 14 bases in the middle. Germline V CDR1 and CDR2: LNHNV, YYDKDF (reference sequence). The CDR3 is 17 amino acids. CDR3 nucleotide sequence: TGTGCCACCAGCAGAGATGGGGGGGTTGATACTGGAAACACCATATATTTT. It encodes CATSRDGGVDTGNTIYF. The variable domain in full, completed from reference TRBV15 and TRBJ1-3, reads DAMVIQNPRYQVTQFGKPVTLSCSQTLNHNVMYWYQQKSSQAPKLLFHYYDKDFNNEADTPDNFQSRRPNTSFCFLDIRSPGLGDTAMYLCATSRDGGVDTGNTIYFGEGSWLTVV.

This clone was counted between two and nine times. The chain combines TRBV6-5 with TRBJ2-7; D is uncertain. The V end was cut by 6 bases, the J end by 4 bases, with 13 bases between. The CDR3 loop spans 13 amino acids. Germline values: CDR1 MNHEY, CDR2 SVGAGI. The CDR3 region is CASREDSSYEQYF. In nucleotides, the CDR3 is TGTGCCAGCAGAGAGGATTCCTCGTACGAGCAGTACTTC.

The CDR3 spells CASSLRDLYEQYF. The CDR3 nucleotides are TGTGCCAGCAGTCTCCGGGACCTTTACGAGCAGTACTTC. V and J are TRBV2 and TRBJ2-7; D possibly uses TRBD1 or TRBD2 (5 bases each). This CDR3 has 13 residues. In germline, CDR1 is SNHLY, CDR2 FYNNEI. Trimming left V 5 bases short and J 4 bases short, with 12 bases between.

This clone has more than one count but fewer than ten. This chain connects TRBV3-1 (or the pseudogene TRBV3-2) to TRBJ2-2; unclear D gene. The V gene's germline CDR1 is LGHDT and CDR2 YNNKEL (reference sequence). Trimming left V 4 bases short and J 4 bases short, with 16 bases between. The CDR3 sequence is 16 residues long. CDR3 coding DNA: TGTGCCAGCAGCCTCCACCCGGCGGAGAGCACCGGGGAGCTGTTTTTT. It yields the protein CASSLHPAESTGELFF.

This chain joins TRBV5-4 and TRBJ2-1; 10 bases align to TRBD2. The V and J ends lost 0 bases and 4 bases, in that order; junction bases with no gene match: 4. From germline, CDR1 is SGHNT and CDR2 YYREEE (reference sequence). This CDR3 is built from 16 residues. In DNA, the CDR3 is TGTGCCAGCAGCTTGGGTCTAGCGGGGGAGTACAATGAGCAGTTCTTC. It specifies CASSLGLAGEYNEQFF.

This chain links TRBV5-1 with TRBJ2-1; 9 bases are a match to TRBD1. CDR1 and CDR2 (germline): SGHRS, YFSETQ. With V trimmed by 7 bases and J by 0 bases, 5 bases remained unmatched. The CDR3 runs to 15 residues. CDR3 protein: CASVPGQGSYNEQFF. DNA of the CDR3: TGCGCCAGCGTTCCGGGACAGGGCTCCTACAATGAGCAGTTCTTC.

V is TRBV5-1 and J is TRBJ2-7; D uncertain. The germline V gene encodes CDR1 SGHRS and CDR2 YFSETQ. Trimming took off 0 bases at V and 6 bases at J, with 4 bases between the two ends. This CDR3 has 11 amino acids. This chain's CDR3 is CASSLDSEQYF. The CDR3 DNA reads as TGCGCCAGCAGCTTGGACTCCGAGCAGTACTTC.

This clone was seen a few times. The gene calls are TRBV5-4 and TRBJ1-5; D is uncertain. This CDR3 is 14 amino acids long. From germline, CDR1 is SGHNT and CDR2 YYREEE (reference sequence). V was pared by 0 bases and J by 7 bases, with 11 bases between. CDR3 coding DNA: TGTGCCAGCAGCTTGGAGGGCAGAAGGCAGCCCCAGCATTTT. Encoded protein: CASSLEGRRQPQHF.

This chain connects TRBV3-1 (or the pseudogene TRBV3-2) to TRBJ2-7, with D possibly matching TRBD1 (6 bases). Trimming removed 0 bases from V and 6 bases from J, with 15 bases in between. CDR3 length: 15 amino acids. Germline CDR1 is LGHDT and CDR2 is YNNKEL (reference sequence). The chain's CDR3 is CASSQDQGKVGEQYF. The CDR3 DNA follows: TGTGCCAGCAGCCAAGATCAGGGGAAGGTGGGCGAGCAGTACTTC.

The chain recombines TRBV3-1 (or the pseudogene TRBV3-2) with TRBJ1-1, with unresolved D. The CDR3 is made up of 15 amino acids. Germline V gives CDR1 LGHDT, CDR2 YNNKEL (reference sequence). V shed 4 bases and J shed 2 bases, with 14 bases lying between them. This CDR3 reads CASSPLFQANTEAFF. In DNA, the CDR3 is TGTGCCAGCAGCCCATTATTTCAAGCCAACACTGAAGCTTTCTTT.

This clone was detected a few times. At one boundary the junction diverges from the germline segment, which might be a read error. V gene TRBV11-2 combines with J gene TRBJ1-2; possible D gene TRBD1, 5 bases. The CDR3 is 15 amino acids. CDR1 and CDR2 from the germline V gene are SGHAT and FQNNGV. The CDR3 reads CASTLGGAGNYGYTF. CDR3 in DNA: TGTGCCAGCACCTTAGGAGGGGCAGGCAACTATGGCTACACCTTC.

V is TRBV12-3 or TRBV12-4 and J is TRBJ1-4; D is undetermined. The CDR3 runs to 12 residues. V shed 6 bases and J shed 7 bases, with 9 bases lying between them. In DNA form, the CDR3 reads TGTGCCAGCAGCAGGACTGGTGAAAAACTGTTTTTT. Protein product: CASSRTGEKLFF.

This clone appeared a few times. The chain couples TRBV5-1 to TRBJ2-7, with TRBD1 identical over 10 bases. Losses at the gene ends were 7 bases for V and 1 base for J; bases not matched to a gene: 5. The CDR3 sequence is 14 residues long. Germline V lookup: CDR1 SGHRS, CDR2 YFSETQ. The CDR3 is CASCRGQGSYEQYF. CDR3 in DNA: TGCGCCAGCTGCCGGGGACAGGGGTCCTACGAGCAGTACTTC. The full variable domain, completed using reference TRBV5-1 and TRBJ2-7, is KAGVTQTPRYLIKTRGQQVTLSCSPISGHRSVSWYQQTPGQGLQFLFEYFSETQRNKGNFPGRFSGRQFSNSRSEMNVSTLELGDSALYLCASCRGQGSYEQYFGPGTRLTVT.